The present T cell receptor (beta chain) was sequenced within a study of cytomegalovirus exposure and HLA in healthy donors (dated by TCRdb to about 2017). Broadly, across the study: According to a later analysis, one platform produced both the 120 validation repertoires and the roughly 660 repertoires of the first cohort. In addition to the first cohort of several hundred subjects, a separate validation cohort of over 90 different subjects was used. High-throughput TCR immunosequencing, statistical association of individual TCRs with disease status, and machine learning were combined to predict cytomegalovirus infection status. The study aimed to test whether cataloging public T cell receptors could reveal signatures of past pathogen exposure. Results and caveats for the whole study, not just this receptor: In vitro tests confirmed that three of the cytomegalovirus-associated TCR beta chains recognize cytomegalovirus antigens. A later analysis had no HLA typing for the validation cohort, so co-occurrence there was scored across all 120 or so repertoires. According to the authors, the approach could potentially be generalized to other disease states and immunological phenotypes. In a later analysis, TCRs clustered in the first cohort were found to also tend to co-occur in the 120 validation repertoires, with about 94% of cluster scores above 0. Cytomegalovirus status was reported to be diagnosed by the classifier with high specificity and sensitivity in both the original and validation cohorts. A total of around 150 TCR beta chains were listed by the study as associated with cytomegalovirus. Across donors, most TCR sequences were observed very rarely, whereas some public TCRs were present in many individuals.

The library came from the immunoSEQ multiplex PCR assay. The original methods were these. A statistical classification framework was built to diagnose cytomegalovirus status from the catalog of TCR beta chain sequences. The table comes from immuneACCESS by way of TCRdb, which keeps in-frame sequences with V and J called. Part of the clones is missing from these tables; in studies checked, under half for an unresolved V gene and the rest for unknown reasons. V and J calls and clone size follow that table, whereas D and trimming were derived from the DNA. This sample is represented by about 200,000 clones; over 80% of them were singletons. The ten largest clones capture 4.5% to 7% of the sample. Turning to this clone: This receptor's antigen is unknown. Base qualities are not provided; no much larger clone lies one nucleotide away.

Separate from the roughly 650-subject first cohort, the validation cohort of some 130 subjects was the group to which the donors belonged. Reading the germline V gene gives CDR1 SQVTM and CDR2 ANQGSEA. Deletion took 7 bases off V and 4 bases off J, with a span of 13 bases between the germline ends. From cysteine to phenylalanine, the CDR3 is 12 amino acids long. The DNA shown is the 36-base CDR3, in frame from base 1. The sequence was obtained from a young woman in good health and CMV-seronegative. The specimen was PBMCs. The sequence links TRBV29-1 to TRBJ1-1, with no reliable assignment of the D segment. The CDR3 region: CSALHSSTEAFF. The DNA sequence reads TGCAGCGCTTTACACAGCTCCACTGAAGCTTTCTTT. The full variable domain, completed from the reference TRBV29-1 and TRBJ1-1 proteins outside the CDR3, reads SAVISQKPSRDICQRGTSLTIQCQVDSQVTMMFWYRQQPGQSLTLIATANQGSEATYESGFVIDKFPISRPNLTFSTLTVSNMSPEDSSIYLCSALHSSTEAFFGQGTRLTVV.